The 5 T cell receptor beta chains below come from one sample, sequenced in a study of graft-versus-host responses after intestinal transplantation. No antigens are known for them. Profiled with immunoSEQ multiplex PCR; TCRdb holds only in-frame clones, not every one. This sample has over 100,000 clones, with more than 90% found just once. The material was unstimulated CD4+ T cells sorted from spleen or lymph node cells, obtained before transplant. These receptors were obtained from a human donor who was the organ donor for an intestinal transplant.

CDR3 residues: CASSSLGTGPASYEQYF. Here the CDR3 DNA reads TGTGCCAGCAGTTCACTCGGGACAGGGCCGGCCTCCTACGAGCAGTACTTC. The rearrangement links TRBV28 to TRBJ2-7, with 9 bases aligning to TRBD1. The V gene's germline CDR1 is MDHEN and CDR2 SYDVKM. V shed 4 bases, J shed 0 bases, and the junction held 10 bases outside the gene matches. The CDR3 length is 17 residues.

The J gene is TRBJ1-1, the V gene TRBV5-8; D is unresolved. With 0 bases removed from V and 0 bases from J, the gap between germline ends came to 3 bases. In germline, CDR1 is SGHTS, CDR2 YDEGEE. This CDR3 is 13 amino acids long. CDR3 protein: CASSLEMNTEAFF. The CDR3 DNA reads TGTGCCAGCAGCTTGGAGATGAACACTGAAGCTTTCTTT.

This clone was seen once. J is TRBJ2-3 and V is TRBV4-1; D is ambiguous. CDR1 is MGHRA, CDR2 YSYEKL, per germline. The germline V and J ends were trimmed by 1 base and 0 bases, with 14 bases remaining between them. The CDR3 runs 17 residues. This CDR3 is CASSQGGRLKSTDTQYF. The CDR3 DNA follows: TGCGCCAGCAGCCAAGGAGGCCGGCTCAAAAGCACAGATACGCAGTATTTT.

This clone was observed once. CDR3: CASSLVGGSNQPQHF. CDR3 in DNA: TGCGCCAGCAGCTTGGTCGGGGGAAGCAATCAGCCCCAGCATTTT. The rearrangement joins TRBV5-1 to TRBJ1-5, with a possible D match to TRBD1 (5 bases). Germline V gene sequence: CDR1 SGHRS, CDR2 YFSETQ. CDR3 length: 15 residues. Between the trimmed V and J ends, which lost 0 bases and 1 base, there was a span of 8 bases.

CDR3 in DNA: TGCGCCAGCAGCGTTAGGGACACCGGGGAGCTGTTTTTT. This sequence encodes CASSVRDTGELFF. The V gene is TRBV10-2, the J gene TRBJ2-2; D call uncertain. V was clipped by 6 bases and J by 3 bases, with 8 bases between them. This CDR3 has 13 amino acids. From germline, CDR1 is WSHSY and CDR2 SAAADI.